The 27 T cell receptor beta chains listed next were all sequenced from one sample in a study of regulatory T cells in long-lasting Graves disease. Building the TCR beta libraries relied on iRepertoire HTBI primers, and CDR3 regions underwent Arm-PCR. Each CDR3 protein is one row after TCRdb ran MiXCR on the multiplex PCR reads. The table includes 700,000 or so distinct CDR3 sequences, around 30% detected once. Time point: persistent/refractory GD, antithyroid drugs over 5 years with positive TRAb. From PBMCs, RNA was extracted and then used to make the TCR library. Sequencing was performed on peripheral blood mononuclear cells (PBMCs), taken when the disease was refractory, from a patient treated with antithyroid drugs. The receptor source for this set is a female donor with Graves disease.

The chain joins TRBV20-1 to TRBJ2-3; 7 positions match TRBD1. This CDR3 is 15 amino acids long. CDR1 DFQATT and CDR2 SNEGSKA come from the germline V gene (reference sequence). The trim removed 3 bases at V and 3 bases at J, leaving 9 bases unmatched. This CDR3 is CSASGAGQATDTQYF. CDR3 nucleotides: TGCAGTGCTAGTGGGGCTGGACAGGCAACAGATACGCAGTATTTT.

The rearrangement joins TRBV2 to TRBJ2-1, with TRBD2 identical over 15 bases. J lost 9 bases, V lost 6 bases, and 6 bases had no gene match. The CDR3 is 15 residues long. The V gene's germline CDR1 is SNHLY and CDR2 FYNNEI. Written as DNA, the CDR3 is TGTGCCAGCAGCCTTCCGGGACTAGCGGGAGGTGAGCAGTTCTTC. Protein: CASSLPGLAGGEQFF. The variable domain in full, completed from reference TRBV2 and TRBJ2-1, reads EPEVTQTPSHQVTQMGQEVILRCVPISNHLYFYWYRQILGQKVEFLVSFYNNEISEKSEIFDDQFSVERPDGSNFTLKIRSTKLEDSAMYFCASSLPGLAGGEQFFGPGTRLTVL.

This clonotype showed up many times. J is TRBJ1-6 and V is TRBV12-3 or TRBV12-4, with D uncertain. Trimming stripped 3 bases from V and 7 bases from J, with 10 bases between. CDR3 length: 14 amino acids. This CDR3 reads CASSFGQSNSPLHF. CDR3 sequence (DNA): TGTGCCAGCAGTTTCGGCCAGAGCAATTCACCCCTCCACTTT.

The V and J genes are TRBV18 and TRBJ2-7; unclear D gene. V shed 5 bases and J shed 0 bases, with 11 bases lying between them. There are 14 residues in the CDR3. Germline CDR1 reads KGHSH; CDR2 reads LQKENI. Here the CDR3 reads CASSATKDSYEQYF. CDR3 coding DNA: TGTGCCAGCTCAGCCACCAAGGACTCCTACGAGCAGTACTTC.

The sample holds a few counts of this clonotype. This chain uses TRBV28 with TRBJ2-1, with D unclear. Trimming took 0 bases from V and 0 from J, leaving 9 bases between them. This CDR3 has 16 amino acids. Per germline, CDR1 MDHEN and CDR2 SYDVKM. The CDR3 region has the DNA TGTGCCAGCAGTTTATGGGACCCCGTCTCCTACAATGAGCAGTTCTTC. As protein: CASSLWDPVSYNEQFF. Complete variable domain (other parts from reference TRBV28 and TRBJ2-1): DVKVTQSSRYLVKRTGEKVFLECVQDMDHENMFWYRQDPGLGLRLIYFSYDVKMKEKGDIPEGYSVSREKKERFSLILESASTNQTSMYLCASSLWDPVSYNEQFFGPGTRLTVL.

This sequence joins TRBV4-1 and TRBJ1-2; TRBD1 agrees at 7 bases. Per the germline V gene, CDR1 is MGHRA and CDR2 is YSYEKL. The CDR3 is 14 amino acids. Trimming removed 7 bases from V and 2 bases from J; junction bases left unmatched: 7. In DNA, the CDR3 is TGCGCCAGCACGGTGACAGGGAACAACTATGGCTACACCTTC. Translation: CASTVTGNNYGYTF.

This clonotype has more than one count but fewer than ten. Since no conserved phenylalanine or tryptophan closes the CDR3, a read error is the likely cause. The chain recombines TRBV20-1 with TRBJ2-5; D could derive from TRBD1 or TRBD2 (10 bases each). This CDR3 is built from 18 residues. V lost 5 bases and J 9 bases, leaving 34 bases between the germline ends. Germline-derived CDR1 and CDR2 are DFQATT and SNEGSKA (reference sequence). As DNA, the CDR3 is TGCAGTGCTGGCCGGGACAGGGGAGCGGGAGGGCACCTCGGGGCCCAGTACCTC. It yields the protein CSAGRDRGAGGHLGAQYL.

Concerning this clonotype itself: One end of the junction fails to match germline, which may point to a read error. Written as DNA, the CDR3 is TGTGCTAGCAGTCCTCGGACAGGGTGGAGTACTGAAGCTTTCTTT. It specifies CASSPRTGWSTEAFF. The chain couples TRBV27 to TRBJ1-1, with 8 bases lining up with TRBD1. From germline, CDR1 is MNHEY and CDR2 SMNVEV (reference sequence). The CDR3 spans 15 residues.

This clonotype was observed once. The rearrangement links TRBV7-8 to TRBJ1-6; D possibly corresponds to TRBD1 (6 bases). Deletions cut 7 bases from V and 6 bases from J, with 19 bases between. Germline lookup yields CDR1 SGHVS and CDR2 FQNEAQ. The CDR3 consists of 16 residues. CDR3 bases: TGTGCCAGCAACATAGGGGGGTTAACCTGTAATTCACCCCTCCACTTT. It translates to CASNIGGLTCNSPLHF.

The table lists this clonotype with a few counts. The J gene is TRBJ1-2, the V gene TRBV29-1; no definite D call. Germline CDR1 and CDR2: SQVTM and ANQGSEA. V dropped 2 bases and J dropped 2 bases, with 9 bases sitting between them. There are 13 residues in the CDR3. CDR3 in DNA: TGCAGCGTTGAATTGTCGGGGAACTATGGCTACACCTTC. The encoded protein is CSVELSGNYGYTF.

This clonotype has ten or more counts. The genes are TRBV6-1 and TRBJ1-5, with D possibly being TRBD1 (5 bases). The CDR3 totals 16 residues. The V end lost 10 bases, the J end lost 0 bases, and 19 bases lay between the germline ends. Germline V gives CDR1 MNHNS, CDR2 SASEGT. In DNA form, the CDR3 reads TGTGCCACTCAGGTAACGGGGCCATATAGCAATCAGCCCCAGCATTTT. It codes for CATQVTGPYSNQPQHF.

This rearrangement joins TRBV3-1 to TRBJ2-5; the D gene is possibly TRBD2 (6 bases). CDR3 length: 13 amino acids. Trimming stripped 6 bases from V and 2 bases from J, with 10 bases between. Germline assignment: CDR1 LGHDT and CDR2 YNNKEL (reference sequence). The CDR3: CASRISGQETQYF. In nucleotides, the CDR3 is TGTGCCAGCAGGATTAGCGGACAAGAGACCCAGTACTTC.

This clonotype occurred once. The chain joins TRBV7-7 to TRBJ1-5, with unresolved D. Trimming stripped 5 bases from V and 2 bases from J, with 13 bases between. This CDR3 contains 15 residues. Germline lookup yields CDR1 SSHAT and CDR2 FNYEAQ (reference sequence). For the CDR3, the DNA is TGTGCCAGCAGCCCTAGGCCAGTGGGCAATCAGCCCCAGCATTTT. Translation: CASSPRPVGNQPQHF.

This clonotype was counted only a few times. This rearrangement joins TRBV19 to TRBJ1-2, with TRBD1 matching 9 bases. V lost 3 bases, J lost 0 bases, and 5 bases stayed unmatched. The CDR3 contains 16 residues. Germline-derived CDR1 and CDR2 are LNHDA and SQIVND (reference sequence). CDR3 region: CASSIGTGSTNYGYTF. The CDR3 DNA reads TGTGCCAGTAGTATCGGGACAGGGTCAACTAACTATGGCTACACCTTC.

The gene calls are TRBV4-2 and TRBJ2-5; 7 bases map to TRBD2. Germline trimming cut 1 base from V and 5 bases from J; bases unmatched to any gene: 10. Germline V gene sequence: CDR1 LGHNA, CDR2 YNFKEQ. The CDR3 consists of 16 residues. Written as DNA, the CDR3 is TGTGCCAGCAGCCAAGGAGCGGGAATCCGTGTGGAGACCCAGTACTTC. Protein product: CASSQGAGIRVETQYF.

The chain is built from TRBV19 and TRBJ1-1; possibly TRBD1 for D (5 bases). Looked up from germline, CDR1 is LNHDA and CDR2 is SQIVND (reference sequence). V gave up 9 bases and J gave up 0 bases, with 26 bases separating them. This CDR3 has 18 amino acids. The CDR3 loop is CASRIGATSWTVNTEAFF. CDR3 nucleotides: TGTGCCAGCAGAATAGGGGCCACTTCCTGGACCGTGAACACTGAAGCTTTCTTT.

This clonotype was seen many times. The chain has TRBV11-2 and TRBJ1-1; no definite D call. The CDR3 runs to 13 residues. Trimming took 6 bases from V and 1 from J, leaving 9 bases between them. The germline V gene encodes CDR1 SGHAT and CDR2 FQNNGV. The CDR3 DNA follows: TGTGCCAGCAGAAGCACAGAGAACACTGAAGCTTTCTTT. Amino acids: CASRSTENTEAFF. The whole variable domain, filled in from reference TRBV11-2 and TRBJ1-1, reads EAGVAQSPRYKIIEKRQSVAFWCNPISGHATLYWYQQILGQGPKLLIQFQNNGVVDDSQLPKDRFSAERLKGVDSTLKIQPAKLEDSAVYLCASRSTENTEAFFGQGTRLTVV.

This chain uses TRBV19 with TRBJ2-1; 10 nucleotides line up with TRBD2. CDR1 is LNHDA, CDR2 SQIVND, per germline (reference sequence). The CDR3 consists of 15 residues. The V and J ends lost 4 bases and 5 bases, in that order; junction bases with no gene match: 5. The CDR3 region is CASSKGLAGDNEQFF. The DNA of the CDR3 is TGTGCCAGTAGTAAGGGGCTAGCGGGAGACAATGAGCAGTTCTTC. Based on the CDR3 plus reference TRBV19 and TRBJ2-1, the full variable domain is DGGITQSPKYLFRKEGQNVTLSCEQNLNHDAMYWYRQDPGQGLRLIYYSQIVNDFQKGDIAEGYSVSREKKESFPLTVTSAQKNPTAFYLCASSKGLAGDNEQFFGPGTRLTVL.

The J gene is TRBJ2-7, the V gene TRBV29-1; D is unclear. V gave up 4 bases and J gave up 1 base, with 11 bases separating them. Germline assignment: CDR1 SQVTM and CDR2 ANQGSEA. This CDR3 comprises 13 residues. CDR3 loop: CSVGSQPSYEQYF. The CDR3 DNA sequence: TGCAGCGTTGGAAGTCAACCATCCTACGAGCAGTACTTC.

J is TRBJ2-1 and V is TRBV5-1; maybe TRBD1 (6 bases). The CDR3 runs 13 residues. Per germline, CDR1 SGHRS and CDR2 YFSETQ. V lost 0 bases to trimming and J lost 6 bases, with 7 bases between them. The CDR3 DNA reads TGCGCCAGCAGCTTGGCAGGGGTCAATGAGCAGTTCTTC. Protein product: CASSLAGVNEQFF. Complete variable domain (other parts from reference TRBV5-1 and TRBJ2-1): KAGVTQTPRYLIKTRGQQVTLSCSPISGHRSVSWYQQTPGQGLQFLFEYFSETQRNKGNFPGRFSGRQFSNSRSEMNVSTLELGDSALYLCASSLAGVNEQFFGPGTRLTVL.

The sample holds a few counts of this clonotype. This chain uses TRBV30 with TRBJ1-2; D possibly corresponds to TRBD1 (6 bases). V lost 3 bases and J lost 0, with 11 bases in between. The germline CDR1 and CDR2 sequences are GTSNPN and SVGIG (reference sequence). The CDR3 length is 14 residues. CDR3 residues: CAWRGDTANYGYTF. CDR3 nucleotide sequence: TGTGCCTGGAGAGGGGACACGGCTAACTATGGCTACACCTTC.

The rearrangement uses TRBV6-1 and TRBJ1-6; D call uncertain. Trimming stripped 6 bases from V and 0 bases from J, with 12 bases between. The CDR3 loop spans 16 amino acids. CDR1 is MNHNS and CDR2 is SASEGT in the germline V gene. The CDR3 nucleotides read TGTGCCAGCAGATTACAGCCAAGCTCCTATAATTCACCCCTCCACTTT. Its protein product is CASRLQPSSYNSPLHF.

The J gene is TRBJ2-7, the V gene TRBV6-1, with no clear D. Between the trimmed V and J ends, which lost 3 bases and 4 bases, there was a span of 7 bases. The CDR3 sequence is 12 residues long. Germline lookup yields CDR1 MNHNS and CDR2 SASEGT. CDR3 in DNA: TGTGCCAGCAGTGAGAATGTGTACGAGCAGTACTTC. Protein sequence: CASSENVYEQYF.

The sample holds a few counts of this clonotype. CDR3 nucleotides: TGTGCCGTCCAAGGGGCTGGAAACACCATATATTTT. It specifies CAVQGAGNTIYF. The chain links TRBV11-2 to TRBJ1-3; maybe TRBD1 (5 bases). Trimming removed 11 bases from V and 2 bases from J, with 10 bases in between. Germline CDR1 reads SGHAT; CDR2 reads FQNNGV. The CDR3 runs to 12 residues.

The gene calls are TRBV11-2 and TRBJ2-5; 8 positions agree with TRBD1. Trimming cost V 2 bases and J 1 base; bases outside gene matches: 21. Germline CDR1 is SGHAT and CDR2 is FQNNGV. The CDR3 is made up of 21 amino acids. The CDR3: CASSLISGIGTGLGSQETQYF. The CDR3 DNA sequence: TGTGCCAGCAGCTTAATTTCCGGGATCGGGACAGGACTGGGGAGCCAAGAGACCCAGTACTTC.

The chain joins TRBV27 to TRBJ2-7; possible D gene TRBD2, 5 bases. This CDR3 is 15 amino acids long. The germline V gene has CDR1 MNHEY and CDR2 SMNVEV (reference sequence). Trimming shortened V by 7 bases and J by 0 bases, and 16 bases separated the two germline ends. CDR3 coding DNA: TGTGCCAGCACTAGTTTTCCGGGAAACTCCTACGAGCAGTACTTC. Translated: CASTSFPGNSYEQYF.

V is TRBV6-2 or TRBV6-3 and J is TRBJ2-7; D is possibly TRBD1 (5 bases). The CDR3 spans 16 residues. Germline lookup yields CDR1 MNHEY and CDR2 SVGEGT. The germline V and J ends were trimmed by 0 bases and 4 bases, with 16 bases remaining between them. The chain's CDR3 is CASSYSGAGYGYEQYF. In nucleotides, the CDR3 is TGTGCCAGCAGTTACTCTGGGGCAGGTTATGGGTACGAGCAGTACTTC.